Shown below are 8 T cell receptor beta chains from a single sample sequenced in a study of T cell repertoires in cytomegalovirus infection. The antigens for these receptors are not known. MiXCR was run by TCRdb on the reads, yielding one entry per CDR3 protein. The sample lists 700,000 to 950,000 distinct CDR3 sequences, 30% to 35% occurring once. Sequencing used cultured CD8+ T cells from PBMCs, obtained from culture after CMV antigen stimulation. The receptors come from a human donor in good health (CMV status not recorded). Some clones in this sample may be carry-over from other donors' samples.

The rearrangement uses TRBV2 and TRBJ2-5; 7 nucleotides agree with TRBD1. The CDR3 has 14 residues. V was pared by 8 bases and J by 2 bases, with 8 bases of the junction left unmatched. CDR1 SNHLY and CDR2 FYNNEI come from the germline V gene. The CDR3 nucleotides are TGTGCCAGCCTTACCCCAGGGGGTCAAGAGACCCAGTACTTC. Protein sequence: CASLTPGGQETQYF.

This clonotype was seen at least ten times. The genes are TRBV7-2 and TRBJ1-4; D not resolved. Germline assignment: CDR1 SGHTA and CDR2 FQGNSA. The V and J ends lost 4 bases and 0 bases respectively, with 12 bases between them. The CDR3 runs 16 residues. The CDR3 sequence is CASSSLFGPTNEKLFF. The CDR3 DNA sequence: TGTGCCAGCAGCTCCCTTTTTGGGCCAACTAATGAAAAACTGTTTTTT.

This clonotype came up a few times. The chain has TRBV6-6 and TRBJ2-7, with D perhaps TRBD1 (7 bases). The germline CDR1 and CDR2 sequences are MNHNY and SVGAGI (reference sequence). The germline V and J ends were trimmed by 7 bases and 3 bases, with 22 bases remaining between them. This CDR3 contains 16 residues. CDR3 nucleotide sequence: TGTGCCAGCACCCTCTCGCGCAGGGGGGAAGACTACGAGCAGTACTTC. Its translation is CASTLSRRGEDYEQYF.

This clonotype was seen a few times. The chain combines TRBV6-2 or TRBV6-3 with TRBJ1-5; D uncertain. Germline lookup yields CDR1 MNHEY and CDR2 SVGEGT. The germline V and J ends were trimmed by 3 bases and 4 bases, with 7 bases remaining between them. The CDR3 is 13 residues long. CDR3 in DNA: TGTGCCAGCAGTTATTGGGGAAATCAGCCCCAGCATTTT. It specifies CASSYWGNQPQHF.

The V call is TRBV27, the J call TRBJ1-1; 10 bases map to TRBD1. V trimming: 7 bases; J trimming: 0 bases; junction bases outside the gene matches: 8. CDR1 and CDR2 (germline): MNHEY, SMNVEV (reference sequence). This CDR3 region has 16 residues. DNA for the CDR3: TGTGCCAGCACCTCCGGGACAGGGGCTTTGAACACTGAAGCTTTCTTT. Translation gives CASTSGTGALNTEAFF.

The table lists this clonotype with a few counts. V usage is TRBV6-6 and J usage is TRBJ2-1; D unclear. Per the germline V gene, CDR1 is MNHNY and CDR2 is SVGAGI (reference sequence). This CDR3 has 11 residues. V was shortened by 2 bases and J by 13 bases, with 9 bases between the two germline ends. The DNA for the CDR3 is TGTGCCAGCAGTTACCCGAATCCCCAGTTCTTC. Amino acid sequence: CASSYPNPQFF.

This clonotype turned up a few times. This chain connects TRBV6-8 to TRBJ1-1; D is uncertain. The germline gives CDR1 MNHGY, CDR2 SAAAGT. The length of the CDR3 is 13 residues. The V gene lost 2 bases and the J gene lost 3 bases, with 7 bases spanning the gap. CDR3 residues: CASSYVHYTEAFF. In nucleotides, the CDR3 is TGTGCCAGCAGTTACGTCCACTACACTGAAGCTTTCTTT.

The chain couples TRBV4-2 to TRBJ2-3, with 11 bases identical to TRBD2. CDR1 LGHNA and CDR2 YNFKEQ come from the germline V gene. The CDR3 totals 16 residues. The V and J ends lost 4 bases and 2 bases, in that order; junction bases with no gene match: 5. The CDR3 nucleotides are TGTGCCAGCAGCCCTAAGGGACTAGCGGACACAGATACGCAGTATTTT. Its protein is CASSPKGLADTDTQYF.